This T cell receptor beta chain was documented in a study of shared clonotypes between healthy human individuals (dated by TCRdb to about 2020). General notes on the study: The cohort included three men and a couple of women between 18 and 49 years of age. For each donor, three plates each were used for CD4 naive and CD4 memory, two plates were used for CD8 naive, and one plate was used for CD8 memory. Blood TCR repertoires of a handful of healthy adults were deeply sequenced to estimate repertoire size and the extent of clonotype sharing between individuals. Different laboratories and diverse techniques were used to prepare libraries and sequence TCR repertoires, to increase sequencing depth and limit assay-specific biases. Each donor's leukapheresis produced roughly between about 0.85 and 10 billion PBMCs.

Broader findings and caveats from the paper: The small number of donors limited the genetic and exposure-history diversity represented. Larger estimated clonotype richness was generally found for naive subsets than for memory subsets. Sampling was limited to blood, and TCR repertoires in tissue likely differ from TCR repertoires in blood. Compared with non-shared clonotypes, the clonotypes found in all four sorted-subset donors had higher generation probabilities. Pairwise subsampling led to the expectation that sequencing depth would affect the degree of clonotype sharing among donors. Approximately 5% of naive CD4, 3% to 3.5% of naive CD8, 2.3% of memory CD4, and less than 0.45% of memory CD8 clonotypes were shared across a few donors. Incomplete sequencing was indicated by rarefaction of sorted-subset datasets, despite the large sequencing depth.

CD8 naive samples were obtained by positive selection for CCR7 among CD45RO-negative cells, yielding a CD45RA+CCR7+ population from which TemRA cells were excluded. The donors were healthy, HIV-negative adults who had no recently reported acute infections or vaccinations. Only Caucasian adults living in Nashville, Tennessee, USA were represented among the donors. Blood was obtained by leukapheresis, after which PBMCs were separated by Ficoll-Histopaque density gradient centrifugation and cryopreserved in liquid nitrogen vapor phase. Analytical flow cytometry was used to check the purity and quantity of every magnetically sorted T cell population. Each sorted fraction had its genomic DNA isolated and then quantified by UV absorbance on a Nanodrop 2000c. A remark on this clone: Its specific antigen is unknown. The record has no base qualities; no much larger clone is one base away.

Using the deep immunoSEQ assay, multiplex PCR amplified TCR CDR3 regions from genomic DNA. Extracted genomic DNA from each cell subset was spread evenly across all wells of several immunoSEQ 96-well plates, with each plate serving as a replicate. For sorted subsets, roughly 200 ng of genomic DNA, equivalent to tens of thousands of T cell genomes, went into each replicate PCR. Purified libraries were quantified with a Qubit 3.0 fluorometer, sized on a Bioanalyzer 2100, and re-quantified with the KAPA Library Quantification kit. A separate single-read 150-cycle Illumina NextSeq 550 flow cell was used to sequence each immunoSEQ 96-well plate. The paper's processing steps were these. Because only junctional sequences without quality scores were contained in the immunoSEQ output, filtering matching that applied to full-length reads could not be performed. To assign V/J genes and CDR3, sequences were annotated against IMGT germline references using PyIR, a Python wrapper for IgBLAST v1.9. Reads were filtered out if the reads had weak V/J assignments (E-value above 1e-6), no CDR3, stop codons, out-of-frame junctions, or ambiguous translated residues. V3J clonotypes were defined by identical inferred V gene, J gene, and CDR3 amino acid sequence. Percentage overlap between repertoires was calculated by dividing the number of shared unique clonotypes by the size of the smaller repertoire. Repertoire richness was assessed with RTK rarefaction, the Chao1 estimator, and Recon v2.1 estimates of unobserved clonotypes. For all TCRbeta clonotypes obtained by the gDNA method from a few donors, generation probabilities were computed with OLGA. TCRdb took this table from immuneACCESS and kept in-frame rearrangements with V and J called. Such tables lack part of the clones; where checked against another copy, unresolved V genes explain under half of the gap, and the rest is unexplained. Clone size and the V and J calls come from that table; the DNA yielded D and trimming. The sample has about 820,000 clones on record, 92% of them singletons. The ten largest account for around 24% of the sample.

The CDR3, cysteine through phenylalanine, is 15 amino acids long. The only DNA kept is the CDR3, 45 bases in frame from the first base. CDR1 and CDR2 are read off the germline V gene as SGHDT and YYEEEE. Trimming takes 2 bases from V and 5 bases from J, and the germline ends sit 16 bases apart. The chain couples TRBV5-6 to TRBJ1-1; no D gene call is confident. Material for sequencing was naive CD8+ T cells sorted from blood. The sample's cell subset or site, from its label and the paper: CD45RA+CCR7+. The source is a man aged 25-40 years in good health. The CDR3 amino acid sequence is: CASSFGVAGGTEAFF. Read as DNA, the sequence is TGTGCCAGCAGCTTCGGGGTAGCGGGTGGAACTGAAGCTTTCTTT.